These 13 T cell receptor beta chains were all obtained from the same sample, sequenced in a study of blood T cell repertoires in COVID-19. The protocol was immunoSEQ multiplex PCR, while the TCRdb copy is restricted to in-frame clones and leaves out a portion. This table has some 120,000 clones, roughly 88% appearing once. Sequenced material: peripheral blood. Source of these receptors: an older woman with acute or convalescent COVID-19.

V gene TRBV18 combines with J gene TRBJ2-7; possibly TRBD2 for D (6 bases). The CDR3 covers 16 residues. Trimming pared 3 bases from V and 6 bases from J, leaving 21 bases between. Germline values: CDR1 KGHSH, CDR2 LQKENI. The DNA for the CDR3 is TGTGCCAGCTCACCTCGGGACTCGAGAGGATTTAGCGAGCAGTACTTC. It encodes CASSPRDSRGFSEQYF. Using reference TRBV18 and TRBJ2-7 for the parts outside the CDR3, the full variable domain is NAGVMQNPRHLVRRRGQEARLRCSPMKGHSHVYWYRQLPEEGLKFMVYLQKENIIDESGMPKERFSAEFPKEGPSILRIQQVVRGDSAAYFCASSPRDSRGFSEQYFGPGTRLTVT.

This chain connects TRBV6-6 to TRBJ2-7, with D possibly being TRBD2 (5 bases). Germline V gene sequence: CDR1 MNHNY, CDR2 SVGAGI (reference sequence). The V end was cut by 1 base, the J end by 3 bases, with 10 bases between. CDR3 length equals 14 residues. CDR3 residues: CASSYLLAGYEQYF. CDR3 coding DNA: TGTGCCAGCAGTTACTTGCTAGCTGGCTACGAGCAGTACTTC.

This rearrangement joins TRBV12-5 to TRBJ2-7, with 8 bases fitting TRBD2. The CDR3 length is 14 residues. The junction had 6 bases not matched to a gene; V was cut back by 3 bases and J by 5 bases. Germline V gives CDR1 LGHNT, CDR2 FRNRAP. This chain's CDR3 is CASGLGTRENEQYF. The CDR3 DNA reads TGTGCTAGTGGTTTAGGGACTAGAGAGAACGAGCAGTACTTC.

The chain combines TRBV5-6 with TRBJ2-1; D is unclear. The CDR3 runs to 15 residues. The germline CDR1 and CDR2 sequences are SGHDT and YYEEEE. V shed 0 bases and J shed 0 bases, with 7 bases lying between them. The DNA of the CDR3 is TGTGCCAGCAGCTTGGATCCGGGCTCCTACAATGAGCAGTTCTTC. This gives the protein CASSLDPGSYNEQFF. Looking up the rest from reference TRBV5-6 and TRBJ2-1 gives the full variable domain: DAGVTQSPTHLIKTRGQQVTLRCSPKSGHDTVSWYQQALGQGPQFIFQYYEEEERQRGNFPDRFSGHQFPNYSSELNVNALLLGDSALYLCASSLDPGSYNEQFFGPGTRLTVL.

The V and J genes are TRBV3-1 (or the pseudogene TRBV3-2) and TRBJ2-3; 10 bases fit TRBD2. The germline CDR1 and CDR2 sequences are LGHDT and YNNKEL (reference sequence). V shed 3 bases and J 4 bases; nucleotides not matched to a gene: 4. The CDR3 runs 15 residues. The CDR3 loop is CASSHTAGGADTQYF. CDR3 nucleotides: TGTGCCAGCAGCCATACAGCGGGGGGGGCAGATACGCAGTATTTT.

The chain couples TRBV19 to TRBJ1-5; 9 bases agree with TRBD1. With V trimmed by 1 base and J by 6 bases, 10 bases remained unmatched. Germline assignment: CDR1 LNHDA and CDR2 SQIVND (reference sequence). The CDR3 loop spans 17 amino acids. As DNA, the CDR3 is TGTGCCAGTAGTATAGCCGGGACAGGGAGACTAGGTCAGCCCCAGCATTTT. Protein sequence: CASSIAGTGRLGQPQHF.

This clone has a single count. This specimen includes other DNA sequences encoding the same CDR3. The genes are TRBV7-3 and TRBJ2-3, with 9 bases identical to TRBD2. Germline CDR1 and CDR2: SGHTA and FQGTGA. The CDR3 consists of 15 residues. Trimming at V came to 2 bases and at J to 0 bases, leaving 0 bases not matched to a gene. CDR3 region: CASSLAGGSTDTQYF. The CDR3 nucleotides are TGTGCCAGCAGCTTAGCGGGGGGGAGCACAGATACGCAGTATTTT.

This clone has only a few counts. The rearrangement uses TRBV7-9 and TRBJ1-4; D perhaps matches TRBD1 (6 bases). V was trimmed by 7 bases and J by 1 base, leaving 10 bases between them. The CDR3 runs 14 residues. CDR1 is SEHNR, CDR2 FQNEAQ, per germline (reference sequence). The CDR3 bases are TGTGCCAGCACCTTGACAGGAACTAATGAAAAACTGTTTTTT. It yields the protein CASTLTGTNEKLFF.

The rearrangement joins TRBV5-1 to TRBJ1-2; possible D gene TRBD1, 6 bases. The CDR3 contains 15 residues. In germline, CDR1 is SGHRS, CDR2 YFSETQ. The V end was cut by 1 base, the J end by 3 bases, with 13 bases between. CDR3 sequence reads: CASSLPPTGDYGYTF. The CDR3 DNA follows: TGCGCCAGCAGCTTGCCCCCGACAGGAGACTATGGCTACACCTTC.

The chain combines TRBV11-2 with TRBJ1-2; D gene uncertain. CDR1 and CDR2 (germline): SGHAT, FQNNGV. Trimming shortened V by 3 bases and J by 5 bases, and 7 bases separated the two germline ends. This CDR3 has 12 residues. CDR3 DNA: TGTGCCAGCAGCTTCATAGAATATGGCTACACCTTC. Its translation is CASSFIEYGYTF.

The V and J genes are TRBV20-1 and TRBJ1-1; D not certain. Germline V lookup: CDR1 DFQATT, CDR2 SNEGSKA (reference sequence). The ends were cut back, 4 bases at V and 1 base at J, with 4 bases in the middle. The CDR3 runs to 11 residues. In DNA, the CDR3 is TGCAGTGCTATCAAGAACACTGAAGCTTTCTTT. Encoded protein: CSAIKNTEAFF.

V gene TRBV25-1 combines with J gene TRBJ2-7; no reliable D call. Deletions cut 4 bases from V and 1 base from J, with 8 bases between. The CDR3 has 13 residues. Germline CDR1 MGHDK, CDR2 SYGVNS. CDR3 loop: CASSGTFSYEQYF. For the CDR3, the DNA is TGTGCCAGCAGTGGAACTTTTTCCTACGAGCAGTACTTC.

V and J are TRBV6-5 and TRBJ2-1, with D perhaps matching TRBD2 (5 bases). V was clipped by 6 bases and J by 8 bases, with 14 bases between them. This CDR3 spans 13 amino acids. Looked up from germline, CDR1 is MNHEY and CDR2 is SVGAGI. Here the CDR3 reads CASSLDWGDEQFF. CDR3 sequence (DNA): TGTGCCAGCAGCCTGGACTGGGGAGATGAGCAGTTCTTC.